This TCR beta chain appears in the sequencing data of a study of blood T cell repertoires in COVID-19. On the study more broadly: The cDNA or gDNA used as material had been derived from T cells, B-cell-depleted T cells, or PBMCs.

Source study methods: Cell counts per sample came from amplifying reference gene primers. Sequencing used immunoSEQ multiplex PCR; TCRdb keeps in-frame clones, though not all of them. V and J calls and clone size are given by that table; D and trimming were obtained from the DNA. The table records about 78,000 clones, 87% of them present only once. The CDR3 is made up of 15 amino acids. With V trimmed by 2 bases and J by 3 bases, 1 base remained unmatched. Per the germline V gene, CDR1 is SGHTA and CDR2 is FQGTGA. This clonotype was sampled from a woman at least 80 years old with active or convalescent COVID-19. The rearrangement joins TRBV7-3 to TRBJ2-7; 13 bases fit TRBD2. The source material was peripheral blood. The CDR3 DNA reads as TGTGCCAGCAGCTTAGGACTAGCGGGGGTCTACGAGCAGTACTTC. Its protein is CASSLGLAGVYEQYF.